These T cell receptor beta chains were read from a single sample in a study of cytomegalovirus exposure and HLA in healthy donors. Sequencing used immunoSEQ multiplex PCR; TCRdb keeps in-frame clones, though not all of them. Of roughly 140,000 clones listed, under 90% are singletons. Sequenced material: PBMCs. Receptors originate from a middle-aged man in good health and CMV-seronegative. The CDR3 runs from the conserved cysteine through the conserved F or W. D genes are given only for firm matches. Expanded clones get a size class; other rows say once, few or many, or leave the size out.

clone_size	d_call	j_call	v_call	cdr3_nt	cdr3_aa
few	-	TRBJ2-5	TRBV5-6	TGTGCCAGCAGCTTGGTTTCGGACCAAGAGACCCAGTACTTC	CASSLVSDQETQYF
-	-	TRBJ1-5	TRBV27	TGTGCCAGCAGTTTATTCTCCAGGGGCAATCAGCCCCAGCATTTT	CASSLFSRGNQPQHF
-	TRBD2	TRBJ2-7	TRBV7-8	TGTGCCAGCAGCTTTGTGATGGCGGGGGGTCCTTCCTACGAGCAGTACTTC	CASSFVMAGGPSYEQYF
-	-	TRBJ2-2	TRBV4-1	TGCGCCAGCAGCCAAGAGAGGGTTGATGCCGGGGAGCTGTTTTTT	CASSQERVDAGELFF
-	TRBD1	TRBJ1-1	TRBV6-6	TGTGCCAGCAGCCCCACGGGACAGGGGTGGACTGAAGCTTTCTTT	CASSPTGQGWTEAFF
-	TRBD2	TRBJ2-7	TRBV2	TGTGCCGGGGGCAAGGGACTAGCGGGGAGCTACGAGCAGTACTTC	CAGGKGLAGSYEQYF
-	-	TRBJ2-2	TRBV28	TGTGCCAGCAGTTTGGGGCCCCGACGGGCATATAGCACCGGGGAGCTGTTTTTT	CASSLGPRRAYSTGELFF
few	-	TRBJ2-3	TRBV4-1	TGCGCCAGCAGCCAAGATGCGGTCACAGATACGCAGTATTTT	CASSQDAVTDTQYF
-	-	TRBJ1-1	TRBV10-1	TGCGCCAGCAGTGAGTCGCCAGGGAACACTGAAGCTTTCTTT	CASSESPGNTEAFF
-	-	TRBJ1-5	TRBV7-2	TGTGCCAGCAGCTTAGCTGGGTCAGGGGAAGGTAGGGTTCAGCCCCAGCATTTT	CASSLAGSGEGRVQPQHF
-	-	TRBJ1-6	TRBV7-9	TGTGCCAGCAGCTTAAAACAAGATAATTCACCCCTCCACTTT	CASSLKQDNSPLHF
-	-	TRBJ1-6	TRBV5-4	TGTGCCAGCAGCTTGGATGGCCCCTTCTTTAATTCCCCCCTCCACTTT	CASSLDGPFFNSPLHF
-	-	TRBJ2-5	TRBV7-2	TGTGCCAGCAGCTCCCGGTGGACTCAAGAGACCCAGTACTTC	CASSSRWTQETQYF
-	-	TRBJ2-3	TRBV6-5	TGTGCCAGCAGTTACATGGGGGCTAGCACAGATACGCAGTATTTT	CASSYMGASTDTQYF
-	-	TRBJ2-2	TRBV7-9	TGTGCCAGCAGCTTATCGGGGTTCGACACCGGGGAGCTGTTTTTT	CASSLSGFDTGELFF
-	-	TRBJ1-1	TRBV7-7	TGTGCCAGCAGCTTAGAACAGGGCACTGAAGCTTTCTTT	CASSLEQGTEAFF
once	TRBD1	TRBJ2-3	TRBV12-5	TGTGCTAGTGGTTTGGGACAGGGTAGCACAGATACGCAGTATTTT	CASGLGQGSTDTQYF
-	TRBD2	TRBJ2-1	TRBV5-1	TGCGCCAGCAGCTTGGTGTCTAGCGGGGGGGGATATCCGTACAATGAGCAGTTCTTC	CASSLVSSGGGYPYNEQFF
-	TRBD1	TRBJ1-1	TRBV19	TGTGCCAGTAGGACGGGACAGTTGAACACTGAAGCTTTCTTT	CASRTGQLNTEAFF
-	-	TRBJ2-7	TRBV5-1	TGCGCCAGCAGCCCCGAGGCAGCCTACGAGCAGTACTTC	CASSPEAAYEQYF
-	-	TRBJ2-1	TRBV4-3	TGCGCCAGCAGCCAAGCCTCGTCCTGGGGGGCGGGGAGGGGCAATGAGCAGTTCTTC	CASSQASSWGAGRGNEQFF
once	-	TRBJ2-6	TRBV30	TGTGCCTGGAGTCCCTCCGCAGGCCCGTCTGGGGCCAACGTCCTGACTTTC	CAWSPSAGPSGANVLTF
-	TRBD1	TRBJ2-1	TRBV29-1	TGCAGCGTTGAAGATCTTCTGGGACAGAGGTACAATGAGCAGTTCTTC	CSVEDLLGQRYNEQFF
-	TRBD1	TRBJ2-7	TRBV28	TGTGCCAGCAGTTTGAACAGGGGGCAAGAGCAGTACTTC	CASSLNRGQEQYF
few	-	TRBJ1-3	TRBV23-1	TGCGCCAGCAGTCGGAGCGGATCCTCTGGAAACACCATATATTTT	CASSRSGSSGNTIYF
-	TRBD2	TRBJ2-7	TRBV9	TGTGCCAGCAGCGTAGAAGCGGGGGGCAGATACGAGCAGTACTTC	CASSVEAGGRYEQYF
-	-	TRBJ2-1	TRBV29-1	TGCAGCGTTGCCTCTTGGGAGGGGGGCTCCTACAATGAGCAGTTCTTC	CSVASWEGGSYNEQFF
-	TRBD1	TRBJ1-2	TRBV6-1	TGTGCCAGCAACCGGACAGGGAACTATGGCTACACCTTC	CASNRTGNYGYTF